The T cell receptor (beta chain) described here comes from a study of OX40 agonist ivuxolimab in advanced cancers. General study results and limits: Dose levels from 0.1 to 3.0 mg/kg saw CD4+ and CD8+ blood T cells expand clonally by week 6.

This clone is a singleton in its sample. The antigen remains unidentified. Systemic immunosuppression or a history of autoimmune disease excluded patients. CDR1 and CDR2 (germline): SGHTA, FQGNSA. The CDR3 contains 13 residues. V lost 4 bases and J lost 2, with 9 bases in between. Only in-frame clones appear in the TCRdb table, and some are missing; sequencing was by immunoSEQ multiplex PCR. The table lists roughly 100,000 clones, 84% of them singletons, with 0.95% to 1.3% in the top ten. The J gene is TRBJ2-7, the V gene TRBV7-2; D remains unclear. Specimen: CD4+ or CD8+ T cells sorted from blood, collected in a trial of the OX40 agonist ivuxolimab. The TCR was taken from an adult with an advanced solid tumor such as melanoma, head and neck, liver or kidney cancer. The CDR3 reads CASSSSFAYEQYF. In nucleotides, the CDR3 is TGTGCCAGCAGCTCCAGCTTTGCCTACGAGCAGTACTTC.